A single sample gave rise to the 30 T cell receptor beta chains below, sequenced in a study of cytomegalovirus exposure and HLA in healthy donors. It was with 60 Vbeta and 13 Jbeta primers that the PCR ran. Sequencing used immunoSEQ multiplex PCR; TCRdb keeps in-frame clones, though not all of them. Of roughly 190,000 clones in the sample, around nine tenths are singletons; the top ten hold 1.5% to 2%. Sequenced material: PBMCs. All receptors derive from a woman between 18 and 29 years old in good health and CMV-seronegative.

The chain is built from TRBV19 and TRBJ1-1, with 7 bases fitting TRBD1. This CDR3 comprises 16 residues. CDR1 and CDR2 (germline): LNHDA, SQIVND (reference sequence). V dropped 7 bases and J dropped 0; count of bases not matched to a gene: 11. The DNA for the CDR3 is TGTGCCAGTACCCGCGGGACAGCCTCTATGAACACTGAAGCTTTCTTT. This codes for CASTRGTASMNTEAFF. Based on the CDR3 plus reference TRBV19 and TRBJ1-1, the full variable domain is DGGITQSPKYLFRKEGQNVTLSCEQNLNHDAMYWYRQDPGQGLRLIYYSQIVNDFQKGDIAEGYSVSREKKESFPLTVTSAQKNPTAFYLCASTRGTASMNTEAFFGQGTRLTVV.

The CDR3 sequence: CASSPGGTGNQPQHF. The CDR3 nucleotides are TGTGCCAGCAGCCCGGGGGGGACCGGCAATCAGCCCCAGCATTTT. The chain employs TRBV2 and TRBJ1-5; perhaps TRBD1 as D (5 bases). The CDR3 contains 15 residues. Germline V CDR1 and CDR2: SNHLY, FYNNEI. V was pared by 6 bases and J by 2 bases, with 14 bases between.

The genes are TRBV6-6 and TRBJ2-2, with 11 bases lining up with TRBD2. V dropped 4 bases and J dropped 7; count of bases not matched to a gene: 8. Germline V gene sequence: CDR1 MNHNY, CDR2 SVGAGI (reference sequence). The CDR3 has 16 amino acids. The CDR3 reads CASSSTSGSWHGELFF. Written as DNA, the CDR3 is TGTGCCAGCAGTTCTACTAGCGGGAGCTGGCACGGGGAGCTGTTTTTT.

J is TRBJ1-4 and V is TRBV7-9; D is ambiguous. The V end was cut by 2 bases, the J end by 0 bases, with 13 bases between. The CDR3 contains 17 residues. Per the germline V gene, CDR1 is SEHNR and CDR2 is FQNEAQ (reference sequence). CDR3 loop: CASSLRVQTATNEKLFF. The CDR3 region has the DNA TGTGCCAGCAGCTTACGGGTCCAGACTGCAACTAATGAAAAACTGTTTTTT.

This chain links TRBV7-8 with TRBJ1-5, with D maybe TRBD1 (5 bases). V gave up 3 bases and J gave up 5 bases, with 8 bases separating them. The CDR3 runs 13 residues. Germline V gene data show CDR1 as SGHVS and CDR2 as FQNEAQ. In nucleotides, the CDR3 is TGTGCCAGCAGCTTCATACAGGATCAGCCCCAGCATTTT. Its translation: CASSFIQDQPQHF.

As regards this clone: Distinct nucleotide sequences in the sample also encode this CDR3. The chain links TRBV2 to TRBJ2-7, with no clear D. Trimming took 6 bases from V and 0 from J, leaving 6 bases between them. The CDR3 consists of 12 residues. Germline V gene lookup returns CDR1 SNHLY and CDR2 FYNNEI. CDR3 in amino acids: CASRGSSYEQYF. In nucleotides, the CDR3 is TGTGCCAGCAGGGGCAGCTCCTACGAGCAGTACTTC.

This sequence joins TRBV4-1 and TRBJ2-7, with D perhaps TRBD1 (6 bases). V dropped 0 bases and J dropped 2 bases, with 11 bases sitting between them. CDR3 size: 15 residues. Germline CDR1 MGHRA, CDR2 YSYEKL. CDR3 region: CASSQEGHPTYEQYF. The CDR3 DNA is TGCGCCAGCAGCCAAGAGGGACACCCCACCTACGAGCAGTACTTC.

This chain connects TRBV5-1 to TRBJ2-7; D possibly corresponds to TRBD1 (6 bases). Germline CDR1 SGHRS, CDR2 YFSETQ. V was pared by 4 bases and J by 4 bases, with 21 bases between. The CDR3 is 16 residues long. The CDR3 sequence is CASSQGLGVLIYEQYF. For the CDR3, the DNA is TGCGCCAGCAGCCAGGGGTTAGGGGTCCTCATATACGAGCAGTACTTC.

This clone was seen only once. An end of the junction does not agree with germline; a read error may underlie this. This rearrangement joins TRBV7-7 to TRBJ2-5, with D tentatively TRBD2 (7 bases). CDR3 length: 15 amino acids. The V gene's germline CDR1 is SSHAT and CDR2 FNYEAQ (reference sequence). CDR3 sequence: CASTGGRGQQETQYF. DNA of the CDR3: TGTGCTAGCACCGGGGGGCGGGGACAACAAGAGACCCAGTACTTC.

CDR3 in DNA: TGCGCCAGCAGCCCACAGGGGGCGTTTAATGAAAAACTGTTTTTT. It yields the protein CASSPQGAFNEKLFF. The chain is built from TRBV5-1 and TRBJ1-4, with 9 bases lining up with TRBD1. The CDR3 contains 15 residues. Trimming removed 4 bases from V and 4 bases from J; junction bases left unmatched: 5. Germline CDR1 is SGHRS and CDR2 is YFSETQ.

J is TRBJ2-1 and V is TRBV7-2, with TRBD2 identical over 7 bases. The J segment lost 6 bases and the V segment lost 5 bases, leaving 7 bases of the junction unmatched. This CDR3 is 14 amino acids long. Germline CDR1 is SGHTA and CDR2 is FQGNSA. This CDR3 is CASSPGGRINEQFF. The CDR3 coding sequence is TGTGCCAGCAGCCCCGGCGGGAGAATCAATGAGCAGTTCTTC.

V usage is TRBV7-8 and J usage is TRBJ1-4; TRBD1 is a possible D gene (5 bases). The germline gives CDR1 SGHVS, CDR2 FQNEAQ. Trimming took 3 bases from V and 0 from J, leaving 8 bases between them. This CDR3 contains 15 residues. The CDR3 nucleotides are TGTGCCAGCAGCTTCCGGACAACAACTAATGAAAAACTGTTTTTT. Its translation is CASSFRTTTNEKLFF.

This sequence joins TRBV7-6 and TRBJ2-7; TRBD1 is a possible D gene (5 bases). CDR1 is SGHVS, CDR2 FNYEAQ, per germline. V was pared by 4 bases and J by 0 bases, with 16 bases between. CDR3 length: 16 residues. The CDR3 DNA sequence: TGTGCCAGCAGCTCCGAAACAGGATCCAGCTCCTACGAGCAGTACTTC. Protein sequence: CASSSETGSSSYEQYF.

As concerns this clone: The junction and the germline gene differ at one end; a read error may be behind it. The sample contains more than one DNA sequence encoding this CDR3. This chain connects TRBV7-9 to TRBJ2-7, with 10 bases fitting TRBD2. The CDR3 is 17 amino acids. Germline CDR1 and CDR2: SEHNR and FQNEAQ (reference sequence). Here the CDR3 reads CASSPTGLADFSYEQYF. Here the CDR3 DNA reads TGCGCCAGCAGCCCCACCGGACTAGCGGACTTCTCCTACGAGCAGTACTTC.

This chain uses TRBV6-1 with TRBJ1-1, with TRBD1 as a possible D gene (6 bases). The CDR3 totals 14 residues. Germline CDR1 reads MNHNS; CDR2 reads SASEGT. V lost 6 bases and J lost 0, with 11 bases in between. The DNA for the CDR3 is TGTGCCAGCAGGGAACAGGGTGTGAACACTGAAGCTTTCTTT. It yields the protein CASREQGVNTEAFF.

The V gene is TRBV7-9, the J gene TRBJ2-5, with 9 bases matching TRBD2. CDR1 SEHNR and CDR2 FQNEAQ come from the germline V gene (reference sequence). V shed 4 bases and J 2 bases; nucleotides not matched to a gene: 8. The CDR3 spans 16 residues. The CDR3 loop reads CASSSSQRGAQETQYF. In DNA, the CDR3 is TGTGCCAGCAGCTCCTCCCAGCGGGGGGCTCAAGAGACCCAGTACTTC.

This chain joins TRBV9 and TRBJ2-5, with 10 positions matching TRBD1. The CDR3 is 15 residues long. J gave up 5 bases and V 0 bases, and 4 bases lay outside the gene matches. Germline-derived CDR1 and CDR2 are SGDLS and YYNGEE. DNA for the CDR3: TGTGCCAGCAGCGTAGGACAGGGGGCAGCGGAGACCCAGTACTTC. This translates into CASSVGQGAAETQYF.

The chain joins TRBV7-9 to TRBJ1-2; 10 bases align to TRBD1. V was clipped by 5 bases and J by 6 bases; unmatched bases: 6. The CDR3 is 14 amino acids. The germline CDR1 and CDR2 sequences are SEHNR and FQNEAQ (reference sequence). The CDR3: CASSQGTGVDGYTF. The CDR3 DNA follows: TGTGCCAGCAGCCAAGGGACAGGGGTGGATGGCTACACCTTC.

This chain joins TRBV7-9 and TRBJ2-1; maybe TRBD1 (6 bases). Trimming removed 6 bases at V and 3 bases at J, with 9 bases between. CDR1 is SEHNR and CDR2 is FQNEAQ in the germline V gene (reference sequence). This CDR3 region has 13 residues. CDR3 coding DNA: TGTGCCAGCAGGGACAGTCTCTACAATGAGCAGTTCTTC. This gives the protein CASRDSLYNEQFF.

The genes are TRBV2 and TRBJ2-5; D not resolved. With the DNA end fitting TRBJ2-7 better, the J assignment may be wrong. The CDR3 sequence is 12 residues long. Germline CDR1 is SNHLY and CDR2 is FYNNEI. CDR3 sequence: CASTEQFYEQYF. DNA for the CDR3: TGTGCCAGCACTGAGCAATTCTACGAGCAGTACTTC.

The chain recombines TRBV9 with TRBJ2-5, with D hard to call. The CDR3 is 14 amino acids. Germline V gene sequence: CDR1 SGDLS, CDR2 YYNGEE. V was trimmed by 0 bases and J by 2 bases, leaving 8 bases between them. As DNA, the CDR3 is TGTGCCAGCAGCGTAGAGGCGGAACAAGAGACCCAGTACTTC. The encoded protein is CASSVEAEQETQYF.

V usage is TRBV29-1 and J usage is TRBJ1-1; possibly TRBD1 for D (5 bases). This CDR3 is 15 amino acids long. The V gene's germline CDR1 is SQVTM and CDR2 ANQGSEA. Trimming pared 0 bases from V and 1 base from J, leaving 12 bases between. The chain's CDR3 is CSVEDVGGENTEAFF. The DNA for the CDR3 is TGCAGCGTTGAAGATGTCGGGGGGGAGAACACTGAAGCTTTCTTT. The complete variable domain, with remaining parts taken from reference TRBV29-1 and TRBJ1-1, reads SAVISQKPSRDICQRGTSLTIQCQVDSQVTMMFWYRQQPGQSLTLIATANQGSEATYESGFVIDKFPISRPNLTFSTLTVSNMSPEDSSIYLCSVEDVGGENTEAFFGQGTRLTVV.

The chain links TRBV28 to TRBJ2-5; D is perhaps TRBD2 (7 bases). Trimming took off 6 bases at V and 5 bases at J, with 16 bases between the two ends. This CDR3 has 14 residues. From germline, CDR1 is MDHEN and CDR2 SYDVKM. CDR3: CASRDGGARETQYF. CDR3 DNA: TGTGCCAGCAGGGATGGGGGGGCGCGGGAGACCCAGTACTTC.

The chain links TRBV7-2 to TRBJ2-5; 9 nucleotides line up with TRBD2. Per germline, CDR1 SGHTA and CDR2 FQGNSA. The CDR3 is 14 amino acids. The J segment lost 4 bases and the V segment lost 5 bases, leaving 5 bases of the junction unmatched. In DNA form, the CDR3 reads TGTGCCAGCAGCCAGAATAGCGGGGGAGAGACCCAGTACTTC. Translation gives CASSQNSGGETQYF.

The chain combines TRBV28 with TRBJ1-4; 7 bases line up with TRBD1. The CDR3 contains 14 residues. Germline V lookup: CDR1 MDHEN, CDR2 SYDVKM. V gave up 7 bases and J gave up 8 bases; unmatched junction bases: 10. This chain's CDR3 is CASTRGQGGEKLFF. The CDR3 coding sequence is TGTGCCAGCACGCGCGGGCAGGGGGGAGAAAAACTGTTTTTT.

This chain links TRBV5-5 with TRBJ2-2, with 10 bases lining up with TRBD1. Trimming at V came to 4 bases and at J to 3 bases, leaving 6 bases not matched to a gene. Germline CDR1 is SGHKS and CDR2 is YYEKEE (reference sequence). The CDR3 covers 16 residues. The CDR3 DNA is TGTGCCAGCAGCCCGGGGACAGGGGTCTACACCGGGGAGCTGTTTTTT. Amino acid sequence: CASSPGTGVYTGELFF. Full variable domain (missing parts from reference TRBV5-5 and TRBJ2-2): DAGVTQSPTHLIKTRGQQVTLRCSPISGHKSVSWYQQVLGQGPQFIFQYYEKEERGRGNFPDRFSARQFPNYSSELNVNALLLGDSALYLCASSPGTGVYTGELFFGEGSRLTVL.

The chain recombines TRBV5-1 with TRBJ1-1, with D possibly being TRBD1 (6 bases). V shed 0 bases and J shed 4 bases, with 16 bases lying between them. Germline V gives CDR1 SGHRS, CDR2 YFSETQ. The CDR3 covers 16 residues. The CDR3 DNA sequence: TGCGCCAGCAGCTTGGGATCGGTCGGGGGGCGCACTGAAGCTTTCTTT. This gives the protein CASSLGSVGGRTEAFF.

The chain employs TRBV5-4 and TRBJ2-1, with TRBD2 matching 8 bases. Germline CDR1 reads SGHNT; CDR2 reads YYREEE (reference sequence). This CDR3 region has 15 residues. V trimming: 4 bases; J trimming: 5 bases; junction bases outside the gene matches: 8. This chain's CDR3 is CASSPSGGRDNEQFF. CDR3 sequence (DNA): TGTGCCAGCAGCCCCTCGGGGGGGCGGGACAATGAGCAGTTCTTC.

Points on this clone: One end of the junction does not line up with germline, which may come from a read error. Different DNA sequences within this sample yield the same CDR3. The J gene is TRBJ2-7, the V gene TRBV11-3; possibly TRBD1 for D (6 bases). Germline V lookup: CDR1 SGHNT, CDR2 YENEEA. The length of the CDR3 is 14 residues. CDR3 sequence: CASSLDQGFHEQYF. For the CDR3, the DNA is TGCGCCAGCAGCTTAGACCAGGGGTTCCACGAGCAGTACTTC.

The rearrangement uses TRBV15 and TRBJ2-7; maybe TRBD2 (6 bases). The germline V gene has CDR1 LNHNV and CDR2 YYDKDF (reference sequence). V lost 0 bases and J 4 bases, leaving 13 bases between the germline ends. This CDR3 region has 15 residues. The CDR3 here is CATSRDRGTSYEQYF. The DNA of the CDR3 is TGTGCCACCAGCAGAGATCGCGGGACCTCATACGAGCAGTACTTC.